These 17 T cell receptor beta chains originate from one sample sequenced in a study of blood T cell repertoires in COVID-19. Sequencing was performed with immunoSEQ multiplex PCR; in TCRdb, only in-frame clones are kept and a portion is missing. The table shows around 400,000 clones, with 70% to 90% occurring only once. What was sequenced was PBMCs or T cells enriched from blood (not recorded which). All receptors come from a woman between 18 and 29 years old who had been exposed to COVID-19.

The rearrangement joins TRBV18 to TRBJ1-2; TRBD1 matches 7 bases. The V gene's germline CDR1 is KGHSH and CDR2 LQKENI. The CDR3 has 16 amino acids. V lost 2 bases, J lost 1 base, and 7 bases stayed unmatched. CDR3 residues: CASSPRPTGVNYGYTF. CDR3 bases: TGTGCCAGCTCACCAAGGCCAACAGGGGTTAACTATGGCTACACCTTC.

The chain is built from TRBV7-2 and TRBJ2-7, with 15 bases that match TRBD2. V lost 5 bases, J lost 7 bases, and 9 bases stayed unmatched. From germline, CDR1 is SGHTA and CDR2 FQGNSA. The CDR3 consists of 16 residues. CDR3 sequence: CASSHAGLAGGWEQYF. Written as DNA, the CDR3 is TGTGCCAGCAGCCACGCCGGACTAGCGGGAGGGTGGGAGCAGTACTTC.

The chain uses TRBV29-1 and TRBJ2-7, with 9 bases identical to TRBD2. Germline V CDR1 and CDR2: SQVTM, ANQGSEA. The CDR3 runs 13 residues. The junction had 5 bases not matched to a gene; V was cut back by 8 bases and J by 0 bases. CDR3 sequence reads: CSRPSGASYEQYF. Here the CDR3 DNA reads TGCAGCAGACCTAGCGGGGCCTCCTACGAGCAGTACTTC.

For this clone: At the DNA level, this CDR3 is encoded by other sequences in the same sample as well. The chain links TRBV27 to TRBJ1-2, with no clear D. This CDR3 spans 12 amino acids. Trimming pared 4 bases from V and 5 bases from J, leaving 8 bases between. Per germline, CDR1 MNHEY and CDR2 SMNVEV (reference sequence). The CDR3 bases are TGTGCCAGCAGTTCTACGGGGTATGGCTACACCTTC. This encodes CASSSTGYGYTF.

This clone was recorded only once. CDR3 sequence: CASSFPLRTGGDTGELFF. The CDR3 bases are TGTGCCAGCAGTTTTCCCCTCCGGACAGGGGGTGACACCGGGGAGCTGTTTTTT. V is TRBV28 and J is TRBJ2-2; 10 nucleotides line up with TRBD1. This CDR3 contains 18 residues. Germline V gene sequence: CDR1 MDHEN, CDR2 SYDVKM. The J segment lost 3 bases and the V segment lost 3 bases, leaving 10 bases of the junction unmatched.

This clone has only a few counts. The chain combines TRBV30 with TRBJ2-3, with D possibly matching TRBD2 (6 bases). Germline lookup yields CDR1 GTSNPN and CDR2 SVGIG (reference sequence). The CDR3 extends over 14 amino acids. V lost 2 bases to trimming and J lost 4 bases, with 13 bases between them. This CDR3 is CAWSMGGRPDTQYF. The CDR3 DNA is TGTGCCTGGAGTATGGGGGGTAGGCCAGATACGCAGTATTTT.

CDR3 in amino acids: CASSLAQGEANYGYTF. The CDR3 DNA is TGCGCCAGCAGCTTGGCCCAGGGGGAAGCTAACTATGGCTACACCTTC. The rearrangement joins TRBV5-1 to TRBJ1-2, with 7 nucleotides matching TRBD1. CDR1 is SGHRS and CDR2 is YFSETQ in the germline V gene. CDR3 length: 16 residues. J lost 0 bases, V lost 0 bases, and 5 bases had no gene match.

The chain joins TRBV25-1 to TRBJ2-1; D might be TRBD1 (5 bases). There are 15 residues in the CDR3. V was clipped by 8 bases and J by 1 base, with 15 bases between them. In germline, CDR1 is MGHDK, CDR2 SYGVNS. The CDR3 here is CASSPFDSSYNEQFF. The CDR3 DNA is TGTGCCAGCTCCCCCTTTGACAGTTCCTACAATGAGCAGTTCTTC. The whole variable domain, remainder taken from reference TRBV25-1 and TRBJ2-1, is EADIYQTPRYLVIGTGKKITLECSQTMGHDKMYWYQQDPGMELHLIHYSYGVNSTEKGDLSSESTVSRIRTEHFPLTLESARPSHTSQYLCASSPFDSSYNEQFFGPGTRLTVL.

The V and J genes are TRBV18 and TRBJ1-5, with 7 bases that match TRBD1. CDR3 length equals 13 residues. Unmatched junction bases numbered 3, after V lost 4 bases and J lost 6 bases. CDR1 KGHSH and CDR2 LQKENI come from the germline V gene. Written as DNA, the CDR3 is TGTGCCAGCTCACAGGGGGCCAGTCAGCCCCAGCATTTT. Amino acid sequence: CASSQGASQPQHF.

This clone was counted between two and nine times. This chain links TRBV5-8 with TRBJ1-3; 8 positions match TRBD1. The length of the CDR3 is 15 residues. Looked up from germline, CDR1 is SGHTS and CDR2 is YDEGEE. The V segment lost 4 bases and the J segment 0 bases; nucleotides outside the gene matches: 3. The CDR3 bases are TGTGCCAGCAGCCCGGACAGGGCCTCTGGAAACACCATATATTTT. Amino acids: CASSPDRASGNTIYF.

The rearrangement uses TRBV9 and TRBJ1-3; D may be TRBD1 (6 bases). The CDR3 is 17 residues long. Per the germline V gene, CDR1 is SGDLS and CDR2 is YYNGEE. Trimming left V 0 bases short and J 2 bases short, with 15 bases between. The CDR3 sequence is CASSVGPGDAAGNTIYF. For the CDR3, the DNA is TGTGCCAGCAGCGTAGGTCCAGGGGATGCGGCTGGAAACACCATATATTTT.

The rearrangement uses TRBV4-3 and TRBJ2-5; no clear D gene. Trimming cost V 0 bases and J 3 bases, with 11 bases left between them. The CDR3 has 15 residues. CDR1 and CDR2 from the germline V gene are LGHNA and YSLEER. Here the CDR3 reads CASSQDISRKETQYF. DNA for the CDR3: TGCGCCAGCAGCCAAGATATCAGCAGGAAAGAGACCCAGTACTTC.

The J gene is TRBJ2-7, the V gene TRBV7-8; 10 bases agree with TRBD2. J gave up 2 bases and V 5 bases, and 12 bases lay outside the gene matches. This CDR3 has 17 residues. Germline CDR1 and CDR2: SGHVS and FQNEAQ. CDR3 DNA: TGTGCCAGCAGCCGGGTAGCGGGAGGACCTACCGCCTACGAGCAGTACTTC. Encoded protein: CASSRVAGGPTAYEQYF.

J is TRBJ2-3 and V is TRBV13; 11 bases are shared with TRBD2. With 5 bases clipped from V and 3 bases from J, the junction kept 4 bases outside the gene matches. CDR1 PRHDT and CDR2 FYEKMQ come from the germline V gene (reference sequence). CDR3 length equals 15 residues. CDR3 DNA sequence: TGTGCCAGCAGCCCACGGACTAGCGGGACAGATACGCAGTATTTT. Residues: CASSPRTSGTDTQYF.

This clone was seen a few times. V gene TRBV2 combines with J gene TRBJ2-1; 8 bases map to TRBD2. The J segment lost 6 bases and the V segment lost 4 bases, leaving 2 bases of the junction unmatched. The CDR3 totals 13 residues. The germline gives CDR1 SNHLY, CDR2 FYNNEI. The CDR3 spells CASSVGLGNEQFF. The CDR3 nucleotides read TGTGCCAGCAGTGTGGGACTAGGCAATGAGCAGTTCTTC.

J is TRBJ2-5 and V is TRBV7-9; TRBD1 matches at 8 bases. V gave up 4 bases and J gave up 2 bases; unmatched junction bases: 3. The CDR3 totals 14 residues. Germline V gene data show CDR1 as SEHNR and CDR2 as FQNEAQ (reference sequence). The CDR3 region is CASSSRDRQETQYF. DNA of the CDR3: TGTGCCAGCAGCTCCCGGGACAGGCAAGAGACCCAGTACTTC.

The chain is built from TRBV25-1 and TRBJ2-2; 11 positions agree with TRBD1. Per germline, CDR1 MGHDK and CDR2 SYGVNS. The junction had 5 bases not matched to a gene; V was cut back by 2 bases and J by 6 bases. This CDR3 has 16 residues. CDR3: CASSEMGDRGAGELFF. The CDR3 nucleotides are TGTGCCAGCAGTGAAATGGGGGACAGGGGGGCCGGGGAGCTGTTTTTT.